Reported below is one T cell receptor beta chain. Its antigen is currently not known. Base qualities are not at hand, and no much larger clone is one base apart. Cut back by 1 base and 12 bases, the V and J ends lie 10 bases apart. The CDR3, from cysteine to phenylalanine, totals 11 residues. Only the CDR3 DNA stays, 33 bases, in frame from base 1. CDR1 and CDR2 are read off the germline V gene as SGHRS and YFSETQ. The data belong to a study of cytomegalovirus exposure and HLA in healthy donors (TCRdb year 2017). For the wider study: According to an earlier analysis of a few hundred of the donors, about 179 million T cells yielded 90 million to 130 million unique TCR beta sequences and 276 Gb of sequence data. HLA typing covered class I and class II loci at four-digit resolution. To study patterns of TCR occurrence, a later analysis re-analyzed previously published TCR beta repertoires from 600 to 750 donors and added high-resolution HLA genotyping. To decide whether each TCR beta V gene segment behaved as functional or pseudogenic, an earlier analysis of nearly 600 of the donors relied on high-throughput TCR beta sequencing. The number of typed donors differed by locus: roughly 629-630 for A, B, C, DRB1 and DQB1; approximately 540 for DQA1; 600 to 610 for DPA1; and around 450 for DPB1. The study aimed to test whether signatures of past pathogen exposure could be identified by cataloging public T cell receptors. About 5 DR-DQ haplotypes were handled as single units for association and clustering, since linkage in the cohort was strong. Among the roughly 400 genotyped donors, more than 70% belonged to the genetic ancestry cluster associated with self-reported Caucasian donors. Every repertoire in the discovery cohort had been generated on one and the same sequencing platform. Roughly 290 gigabases of sequencing data and around 80 million unique TCR sequences made up an early release that covered some 640 HLA-typed donors. A later genetic analysis used genome-wide SNP genotypes for about three fifths of the 666 donors, treating that subset as a discovery cohort. Along with the 666-subject first cohort, a separate validation cohort of around 110 different subjects was used. Rather than using new phenotypic data, the later analysis identified candidate immune exposures from TCR beta sequences and from how often those sequences occurred across donors. Alongside the repertoire data, information on donor age, sex, ethnicity and CMV serostatus was compiled. The study used immunosequencing to profile the T cell repertoires of more than 650 subjects and linked those repertoires to cytomegalovirus serostatus. The study combined high-throughput TCR immunosequencing, statistical association of individual TCRs with disease status, and machine learning to predict cytomegalovirus infection status. Across 300 to 400 genotyped donors of the cohort, an average of approximately 240,000 unique TCR beta nucleotide sequences per donor were sequenced, and around 19% of those sequences were non-productive. Findings and caveats that apply to the study as a whole: A later analysis reported that several top co-occurrence clusters appeared linked to parvovirus B19, influenza, CMV and Epstein-Barr virus. A few of the identified cytomegalovirus-associated TCR beta chains were confirmed in vitro to be specific for cytomegalovirus antigens. At a false discovery rate of 0.05, a later analysis linked around 17,000 TCR beta sequences to specific HLA alleles. When HLA alleles, especially DR and DQ, strongly co-occurred, TCR associations were difficult to assign to individual alleles. In a later analysis, HLA-associated TCR beta chains were found to be more clonally expanded and to have lower generation probabilities than equally common non-associated chains. Sequencing depth was assumed to be roughly uniform across donors in the presence/absence analyses, though that assumption may not hold. A total of about 150 TCR beta chains were listed by the study as associated with cytomegalovirus. A later genetic analysis associated a missense DCLRE1C variant with V-gene and J-gene trimming of TCR beta chains, and an independent cohort replicated the association. Across donors, most TCR sequences were observed very rarely, whereas some public TCRs were present in many individuals. Most CMV-associated TCR beta chains appeared to be HLA-restricted in a later analysis, and the HLA associations seemed to be driven largely by CMV exposure. The 87-base-pair reads could not distinguish some IMGT-functional V segments, including TRBV6-2 and TRBV6-3, so those segments were excluded. In this cohort, only TCR beta chains were sequenced, and detectable features were limited by the absence of alpha or paired-chain data. A cluster of highly shared sequence variants was judged likely to represent a technical artifact of the sequencing pipeline. The authors suggested that the approach could potentially be generalized to other disease states and immunological phenotypes. The only immune exposure information available for the cohort was CMV serostatus. In a later analysis, TCR association rates were found to vary across HLA loci, with the most associated TCRs seen for DRB1 alleles and the fewest for HLA-C alleles. In a later genetic analysis, fewer N-insertions in productive TCRs were reported among donors in an Asian-associated ancestry cluster than the approximately 630-donor mean. In an earlier analysis of about 600 of the donors, most TCR beta V segments appeared in productive rearrangements about 87% or about 30% of the time, broadly matching IMGT annotations. Correlated functional status among segregating V segments might reflect linkage disequilibrium, but an unknown experimental factor could not be ruled out. Because HLA typing was missing for some donors at each locus, association tests included only the typed subset. A further reported finding was that TCR beta sequences accurately predicted the HLA-A and HLA-B alleles for most subjects in the first cohort. The classifier was reported to diagnose cytomegalovirus status with high specificity and sensitivity in both the original and validation cohorts. Because counts were too low, around 17 rarely observed V segments, including chromosome 9 orphons, were left out of the earlier analysis of about 620 of the donors.

Library creation used the immunoSEQ multiplex PCR assay. A mixture of 60 forward primers for TCR Vbeta segments and 13 reverse primers for TCR Jbeta segments was used in the multiplex PCR. The CDR3 region of rearranged TCR beta genes was amplified from genomic DNA by a multiplex PCR assay. The amplified TCR beta libraries were sequenced on the Illumina HiSeq System as 87-base-pair reads. Under the source paper's analysis protocol: A later analysis tallied roughly 76 million unique TCR beta chains across the 610 or so repertoires, and about 12 million of those chains were shared by two or more donors. To remove PCR and sequencing errors, raw reads were error-corrected and collapsed into unique sequences using a nearest-neighbor algorithm that merged closely related sequences. V, D and J gene segments were assigned by aligning CDR3 sequences to IMGT reference sequences. Each retained sequence needed at least a six-nucleotide match to both a V gene segment and a J gene segment. A rearrangement counted as productive if the CDR3 had no stop codons and remained in frame with V and J, and every other rearrangement counted as non-productive. CDR3 was defined by IMGT convention, running from the second conserved V-encoded cysteine to the conserved J-encoded phenylalanine. Sequences without an unambiguous match to a single V gene segment were excluded from the earlier analysis of several hundred of the donors. An earlier analysis of 587 of the donors classified V segments as functional when productive rearrangements were above 56.7% and as segregating when the standard deviation between donors was above 5%. A statistical classification framework was built to diagnose cytomegalovirus status from the catalog of TCR beta chain sequences. In a later analysis, TCR nucleotide sequences were compared against IMGT/GENE-DB human TR gene sequences so that V and J genes could be assigned. In a later analysis, CDR3 sequences and most-parsimonious VDJ recombination scenarios were assigned using the TCRdist pipeline. In a later analysis, every TCR beta chain was defined by the combination of its CDR3 amino acid sequence and its V-gene family, and reads without a unique V-gene family were dropped. In a later analysis, 450 to 600 highly shared, low-generation-probability nucleotide sequences were removed to address suspected cross-contamination and a sequencing artifact. For each public chain, a later analysis derived a clonal expansion index from normalized ranks of inferred template counts within each repertoire. A later analysis computed generation probabilities with a VDJ recombination model fitted to out-of-frame rearrangements, and checked the results against IGoR. Hypergeometric tests were used in a later analysis to score TCR-TCR, TCR-HLA and TCR-CMV co-occurrence, with a repertoire-size bias correction applied to the TCR pairs. In a later analysis, false discovery rates were estimated by permuting HLA or CMV assignments 20 times. In a later analysis, co-occurring TCRs were grouped with DBSCAN, and TCRdist sequence similarity was added when clustering was performed within HLA-allele-positive subsets. Repertoires with fewer than 30,000 or more than 120,000 public chains were left out of co-occurrence clustering, as were about five repertoires with anomalous nucleotide sharing. TCRdb took over this immuneACCESS table, retaining in-frame rearrangements with V and J assigned. Such tables are incomplete; in checked studies, under half of the missing clones stem from an unresolved V gene, and the remainder is unexplained. The DNA gave D and trimming, while V, J and clone size come from that table. The sample table records about 110,000 clones; 75% to 85% of these occur just once. The ten most abundant clones make up approximately 1.5% of the sample.

The cohort comprised around 700 healthy bone marrow donors. At the time of sampling, every cohort member was nominally healthy, though immune exposures that went unrecorded were likely present. The donor tested CMV seronegative, placing the donor among the approximately 400 seronegative members of the cohort. Each donor provided a peripheral blood sample, and peripheral blood mononuclear cells were used for TCR beta sequencing. Genomic DNA extraction from the blood cell samples was performed with the Qiagen DNeasy Blood Extraction Kit. This sequence was found in a man aged 50-60 years in good health and CMV-seronegative. The rearranged segments are TRBV5-1 and TRBJ2-5; TRBD2 might be the D gene, on 6 matching bases. Sequencing was done on a sample of PBMCs. DNA sequence: TGCGCCAGCAGCTTGTCGGGACTGGAGTACTTC. Its amino acids are CASSLSGLEYF.